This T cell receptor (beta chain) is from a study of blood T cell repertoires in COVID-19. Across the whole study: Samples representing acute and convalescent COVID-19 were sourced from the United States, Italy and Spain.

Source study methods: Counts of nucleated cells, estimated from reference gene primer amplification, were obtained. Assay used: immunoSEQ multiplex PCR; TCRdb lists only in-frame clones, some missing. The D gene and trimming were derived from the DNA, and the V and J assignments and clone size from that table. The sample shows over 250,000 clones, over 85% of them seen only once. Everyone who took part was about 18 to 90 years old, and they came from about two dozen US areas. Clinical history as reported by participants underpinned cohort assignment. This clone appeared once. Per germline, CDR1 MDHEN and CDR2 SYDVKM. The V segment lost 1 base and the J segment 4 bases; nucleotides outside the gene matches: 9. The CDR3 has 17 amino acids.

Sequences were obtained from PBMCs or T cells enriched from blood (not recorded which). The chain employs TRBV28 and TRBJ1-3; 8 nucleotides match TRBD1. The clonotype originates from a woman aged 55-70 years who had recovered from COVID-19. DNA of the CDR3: TGTGCCAGCAGTTTATCAGTTGGGACAGGATCCGGAAACACCATATATTTT. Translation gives CASSLSVGTGSGNTIYF.